This is a list of T cell receptor beta chains from one sample in a study of cytomegalovirus exposure and HLA in healthy donors. Only in-frame clones appear in the TCRdb table, and some are missing; sequencing was by immunoSEQ multiplex PCR. The repertoire holds tens of thousands of clones, 70% to 85% seen once, with around 1.7% in the top ten. Input material: PBMCs. These receptors came from a man aged 40-55 years in good health and CMV-seronegative. The CDR3 runs from the conserved cysteine through the conserved F or W. Fields, in order: V gene, clone size, D gene, J gene, CDR3 DNA, CDR3 protein. The D gene is left open where the match is weak. Size is omitted from some rows. Given values are once, few, many or a class for expanded clones.

v_call: TRBV9; clone_size: NA; d_call: TRBD1; j_call: TRBJ2-2; cdr3_nt: TGTGCCAGCAGTCCTCAACTTTTCGGGACAGGGGTCATCACCGGGGAGCTGTTTTTT; cdr3_aa: CASSPQLFGTGVITGELFF
v_call: TRBV2; clone_size: NA; d_call: NA; j_call: TRBJ2-2; cdr3_nt: TGTGCCAGCAGCGGGAGCTACACCGGGGAGCTGTTTTTT; cdr3_aa: CASSGSYTGELFF
v_call: TRBV4-1; clone_size: NA; d_call: NA; j_call: TRBJ1-2; cdr3_nt: TGCGCCAGCAGCCAAGAGGACAGCTCCCACCTCACCAACGCCTATGGCTACACCTTC; cdr3_aa: CASSQEDSSHLTNAYGYTF
v_call: TRBV9; clone_size: NA; d_call: TRBD2; j_call: TRBJ2-3; cdr3_nt: TGTGCCAGCAGCATAACTTTCGGACTAGCGGGGAGACTGGATACGCAGTATTTT; cdr3_aa: CASSITFGLAGRLDTQYF
v_call: TRBV7-8; clone_size: NA; d_call: TRBD2; j_call: TRBJ2-1; cdr3_nt: TGTGCCAGCAGCTCGAGCGGGGGGGTAAATACGAATGAGCAGTTCTTC; cdr3_aa: CASSSSGGVNTNEQFF
v_call: TRBV30; clone_size: once; d_call: NA; j_call: TRBJ2-2; cdr3_nt: TGTGCCTGGAGGGGGGGTAAGAAGAACACCGGGGAGCTGTTTTTT; cdr3_aa: CAWRGGKKNTGELFF
v_call: TRBV10-3; clone_size: few; d_call: NA; j_call: TRBJ1-1; cdr3_nt: TGTGCCATTATGAACCCAGGGGACACTGAAGCTTTCTTT; cdr3_aa: CAIMNPGDTEAFF
v_call: TRBV18; clone_size: few; d_call: NA; j_call: TRBJ2-1; cdr3_nt: TGTGCCAGCTCACTCCGGGGGGCCTCCTACAATGAGCAGTTCTTC; cdr3_aa: CASSLRGASYNEQFF
v_call: TRBV2; clone_size: few; d_call: TRBD2; j_call: TRBJ2-5; cdr3_nt: TGTGCCAGCAGTGGGCGGGGGGGCGCGGAGACCCAGTACTTC; cdr3_aa: CASSGRGGAETQYF
v_call: TRBV7-9; clone_size: NA; d_call: NA; j_call: TRBJ2-1; cdr3_nt: TGTGCCAGCAGCCCTACTACCAAGCAGTTCTTC; cdr3_aa: CASSPTTKQFF
v_call: TRBV30; clone_size: NA; d_call: NA; j_call: TRBJ2-1; cdr3_nt: TGTGCCTGGAGTGTTCGTACGACAACTTTGCTACATAGCTCCTACAATGAGCAGTTCTTC; cdr3_aa: CAWSVRTTTLLHSSYNEQFF
v_call: TRBV6-4; clone_size: NA; d_call: NA; j_call: TRBJ2-7; cdr3_nt: TGTGCCAGCAGTGACCCCCAGGCAACCTACGAGCAGTACTTC; cdr3_aa: CASSDPQATYEQYF
v_call: TRBV5-1; clone_size: NA; d_call: TRBD1; j_call: TRBJ2-3; cdr3_nt: TGCGCCAGCAGCCCCCCAGGGGGCACGACAGATACGCAGTATTTT; cdr3_aa: CASSPPGGTTDTQYF
v_call: TRBV15; clone_size: NA; d_call: NA; j_call: TRBJ2-1; cdr3_nt: TGTGCCACCAGCAGAAGGGTGGACAGCCCCTACAATGAGCAGTTCTTC; cdr3_aa: CATSRRVDSPYNEQFF
v_call: TRBV11-2; clone_size: NA; d_call: NA; j_call: TRBJ2-2; cdr3_nt: TGTGCCAGCAGCCCCAGGGTTTACACCGGGGAGCTGTTTTTT; cdr3_aa: CASSPRVYTGELFF
v_call: TRBV7-9; clone_size: NA; d_call: NA; j_call: TRBJ1-1; cdr3_nt: TGTGCCAGCAGCCTCCGGGCGGGCAGGGGGAACACTGAAGCTTTCTTT; cdr3_aa: CASSLRAGRGNTEAFF
v_call: TRBV9; clone_size: NA; d_call: TRBD2; j_call: TRBJ2-3; cdr3_nt: TGTGCCAGCAGCGGGCGGGAGGGAAGGGGCACAGATACGCAGTATTTT; cdr3_aa: CASSGREGRGTDTQYF
v_call: TRBV5-1; clone_size: NA; d_call: TRBD1; j_call: TRBJ2-7; cdr3_nt: TGCGCCAGCAGCTTATCCGGGACAGGTCTCTACGAGCAGTACTTC; cdr3_aa: CASSLSGTGLYEQYF
v_call: TRBV11-3; clone_size: NA; d_call: TRBD2; j_call: TRBJ2-5; cdr3_nt: TGTGCCAGCAGCTCACGGAGGTCTAGCGGGGAGATCATACAAGAGACCCAGTACTTC; cdr3_aa: CASSSRRSSGEIIQETQYF
v_call: TRBV7-2; clone_size: NA; d_call: TRBD2; j_call: TRBJ2-2; cdr3_nt: TGTGCCAGCAGAGAAGGAGCGGGGCGGAACACCGGGGAGCTGTTTTTT; cdr3_aa: CASREGAGRNTGELFF
v_call: TRBV11-2; clone_size: NA; d_call: NA; j_call: TRBJ2-5; cdr3_nt: TGTGCCAGCAGCTCCGAACGTCAAACAGGGAACCAAGAGACCCAGTACTTC; cdr3_aa: CASSSERQTGNQETQYF
v_call: TRBV6-5; clone_size: few; d_call: NA; j_call: TRBJ1-5; cdr3_nt: TGTGCCAGCAATTCCAGGGGCTTCAATCAGCCCCAGCATTTT; cdr3_aa: CASNSRGFNQPQHF
v_call: TRBV7-2; clone_size: once; d_call: NA; j_call: TRBJ2-2; cdr3_nt: TGTGCCAGCAGCGAAATGGGACGGGGGGCCGGCACCGGGGAGCTGTTTTTT; cdr3_aa: CASSEMGRGAGTGELFF
v_call: TRBV5-1; clone_size: NA; d_call: TRBD1; j_call: TRBJ1-4; cdr3_nt: TGCGCCAGCAGCCAAACGGGACAGCCCCTTGAAAAACTGTTTTTT; cdr3_aa: CASSQTGQPLEKLFF
v_call: TRBV6-6; clone_size: NA; d_call: TRBD1; j_call: TRBJ1-5; cdr3_nt: TGTGCCAGCAGAGGACAGGGGGTAACGGGCAATCAGCCCCAGCATTTT; cdr3_aa: CASRGQGVTGNQPQHF
v_call: TRBV6-5; clone_size: NA; d_call: NA; j_call: TRBJ2-2; cdr3_nt: TGTGCCAGCTCGCGCCGAAAGACCGGGGAGCTGTTTTTT; cdr3_aa: CASSRRKTGELFF
v_call: TRBV10-1; clone_size: NA; d_call: NA; j_call: TRBJ2-5; cdr3_nt: TGCGCCAGTATTGAAGAGACCCAGTACTTC; cdr3_aa: CASIEETQYF
v_call: TRBV7-8; clone_size: NA; d_call: NA; j_call: TRBJ2-7; cdr3_nt: TGTGCCAGCAGCTACCGATTGGGGAGTAAGAGATTC; cdr3_aa: CASSYRLGSKRF
v_call: TRBV5-4; clone_size: NA; d_call: TRBD1; j_call: TRBJ2-1; cdr3_nt: TGTGCCAGCAGCTTGGGACAGGGGGCTAACAATGAGCAGTTCTTC; cdr3_aa: CASSLGQGANNEQFF
v_call: TRBV5-5; clone_size: NA; d_call: NA; j_call: TRBJ2-1; cdr3_nt: TGTGCCAGCAGCTTGGCTCGGGGTAGTGAGCAGTTCTTC; cdr3_aa: CASSLARGSEQFF
v_call: TRBV19; clone_size: NA; d_call: NA; j_call: TRBJ1-2; cdr3_nt: TGTGCCAGTACCACCTTCCTAATGGGCAGGGCCTATGGCTACACCTTC; cdr3_aa: CASTTFLMGRAYGYTF
v_call: TRBV7-6; clone_size: NA; d_call: NA; j_call: TRBJ2-5; cdr3_nt: TGTGCCAGCAGCTTAGAGTGGCACAGGGTAGAGACCCAGTACTTC; cdr3_aa: CASSLEWHRVETQYF
v_call: TRBV9; clone_size: NA; d_call: NA; j_call: TRBJ1-6; cdr3_nt: TGTGCCAGCAGCAAAGCCGGGACACCCGTCGAGGCACCCCTCCACTTT; cdr3_aa: CASSKAGTPVEAPLHF
v_call: TRBV18; clone_size: NA; d_call: NA; j_call: TRBJ1-3; cdr3_nt: TGTGCCAGCTCACAATCGGGACAACCTGGAAACACCATATATTTT; cdr3_aa: CASSQSGQPGNTIYF
v_call: TRBV11-3; clone_size: NA; d_call: NA; j_call: TRBJ1-1; cdr3_nt: TGTGCCAGCAGAAGATTGAGGGATTGGGACACTGAAGCTTTCTTT; cdr3_aa: CASRRLRDWDTEAFF
v_call: TRBV10-3; clone_size: NA; d_call: NA; j_call: TRBJ1-3; cdr3_nt: TGTGCCATCAGAACCCCGAGTAGGGGAACCCCTCAGAACTCTGGAAACACCATATATTTT; cdr3_aa: CAIRTPSRGTPQNSGNTIYF
v_call: TRBV5-1; clone_size: once; d_call: TRBD2; j_call: TRBJ2-1; cdr3_nt: TGCGCCAGCAGCTTGTTGGGCAGCGGGGGGGCGCCTTACAATGAGCAGTTCTTC; cdr3_aa: CASSLLGSGGAPYNEQFF
v_call: TRBV5-6; clone_size: NA; d_call: TRBD1; j_call: TRBJ2-7; cdr3_nt: TGTGCCAGCAGCCGTGGGACAGGGGTGGTATTCTACGAGCAGTACTTC; cdr3_aa: CASSRGTGVVFYEQYF
v_call: TRBV18; clone_size: NA; d_call: TRBD1; j_call: TRBJ2-1; cdr3_nt: TGTGCCAGCTCACCGGCGACAGGGGGTTTCAGCAATGAGCAGTTCTTC; cdr3_aa: CASSPATGGFSNEQFF
v_call: TRBV15; clone_size: NA; d_call: TRBD1; j_call: TRBJ1-2; cdr3_nt: TGTGCCACCAGCAGGGGACAGGATGGCTACACCTTC; cdr3_aa: CATSRGQDGYTF
v_call: TRBV28; clone_size: NA; d_call: TRBD1; j_call: TRBJ1-6; cdr3_nt: TGTGCCAGCAGTAGTGGACAGGGGAGAAATTCACCCCTCCACTTT; cdr3_aa: CASSSGQGRNSPLHF
v_call: TRBV7-8; clone_size: NA; d_call: NA; j_call: TRBJ1-2; cdr3_nt: TGTGCCAGCAGCTTAGGGGGCCCCTATGGCTACACCTTC; cdr3_aa: CASSLGGPYGYTF
v_call: TRBV10-2; clone_size: NA; d_call: TRBD1; j_call: TRBJ1-1; cdr3_nt: TGCGCCAGCAGTGAGAGACAGGGGAACACTGAAGCTTTCTTT; cdr3_aa: CASSERQGNTEAFF
v_call: TRBV19; clone_size: NA; d_call: NA; j_call: TRBJ1-6; cdr3_nt: TGTGCCAGTAGTATTCGTGCCAGGGGAGATTCACCCCTCCACTTT; cdr3_aa: CASSIRARGDSPLHF
v_call: TRBV4-3; clone_size: NA; d_call: NA; j_call: TRBJ2-6; cdr3_nt: TGCGCCAGCAGCCAAGAAACCAGGGGTGGGGCCAACGTCCTGACTTTC; cdr3_aa: CASSQETRGGANVLTF
v_call: TRBV7-8; clone_size: NA; d_call: TRBD1; j_call: TRBJ1-4; cdr3_nt: TGTGCCAGCAGCTTAGGGGACAGGGATTATGAAAAACTGTTTTTT; cdr3_aa: CASSLGDRDYEKLFF
v_call: TRBV28; clone_size: NA; d_call: TRBD1; j_call: TRBJ2-1; cdr3_nt: TGTGCCAGCAGTTTGTTCTTTTGGGACAGGGACTACAATGAGCAGTTCTTC; cdr3_aa: CASSLFFWDRDYNEQFF
v_call: TRBV5-1; clone_size: NA; d_call: NA; j_call: TRBJ1-6; cdr3_nt: TGCGCCAGCAGCTTGGGTCAGGCAAATTCACCCCTCCACTTT; cdr3_aa: CASSLGQANSPLHF
v_call: TRBV7-8; clone_size: once; d_call: NA; j_call: TRBJ1-1; cdr3_nt: TGTGCCAGCAGCATTTCAGGGGTTGCTCCTGAAGCTTTCTTT; cdr3_aa: CASSISGVAPEAFF
v_call: TRBV7-2; clone_size: NA; d_call: NA; j_call: TRBJ2-1; cdr3_nt: TGTGCCAGCAGCTTAGCCTTTTTACGGGTCAATGAGCAGTTCTTC; cdr3_aa: CASSLAFLRVNEQFF
v_call: TRBV5-1; clone_size: NA; d_call: TRBD1; j_call: TRBJ2-3; cdr3_nt: TGCGCCAGCAGCTTCACAGGGGGTCTAAGCACAGATACGCAGTATTTT; cdr3_aa: CASSFTGGLSTDTQYF
v_call: TRBV5-6; clone_size: NA; d_call: NA; j_call: TRBJ2-5; cdr3_nt: TGTGCCAGCAGCGCGAGAAGTGAGAAAGAGACCCAGTACTTC; cdr3_aa: CASSARSEKETQYF